Sequencing of this T cell receptor beta chain was carried out in a study of CD8+ T cells in alopecia areata. Study at large: A regimen of oral tofacitinib, 5 to 10 mg twice daily, was given to treated patients.

General study findings and limits: There were also resident alphabeta T cells of normal skin sequenced in scalp samples.

Investigators sorted PBMCs to obtain both CD4+ and CD8+ T cells. The CDR3 has 15 amino acids. V lost 1 base to trimming and J lost 13 bases, with 20 bases between them. Germline lookup yields CDR1 SGHNT and CDR2 YENEEA. RNA was isolated and reverse transcribed to cDNA, the sequencing template. Generated by immunoSEQ multiplex PCR, the TCRdb table keeps only in-frame clones and is missing some. The table includes 200,000 to 250,000 clones, roughly two thirds detected once. About this clone: Its specificity is not known.

The V and J genes are TRBV11-3 and TRBJ2-1; perhaps D is TRBD1 or TRBD2 (5 bases each). The specimen was CD4+ T cells sorted from blood, collected at week 0. This clonotype was obtained from a human donor with alopecia areata. This CDR3 is CASSLAAGMGSGQFF. In nucleotides, the CDR3 is TGTGCCAGCAGCTTAGCAGCAGGGATGGGTTCGGGACAGTTCTTC. Drawing the rest from reference TRBV11-3 and TRBJ2-1, the complete variable domain is EAGVVQSPRYKIIEKKQPVAFWCNPISGHNTLYWYLQNLGQGPELLIRYENEEAVDDSQLPKDRFSAERLKGVDSTLKIQPAELGDSAVYLCASSLAAGMGSGQFFGPGTRLTVL.